This T cell receptor beta chain was captured by sequencing in a study of glioma-infiltrating T cells. The germline V gene encodes CDR1 KGHDR and CDR2 SFDVKD. CDR3 length: 13 amino acids. This clonotype was seen repeatedly, ten times or more. Its antigen is not known. Compared with germline, one end of the junction differs, possibly owing to a read error. Amplification of TCR alpha and beta CDR3 regions from RNA used iRepertoire nested multiplex PCR. One-step reverse transcription and amplification started from around 100-400 ng of tissue mRNA or PBMC total RNA. TCRdb itself ran the multiplex PCR reads through MiXCR, one entry per CDR3 protein. Of approximately 120,000 distinct CDR3 sequences listed, 20% to 25% are singletons. Overall study results and limits: Tissue and blood shared very few CDR3 sequences. Gliomas, especially low-grade, showed above-expected tissue-blood divergence; non-neoplastic patients showed below.

The J gene is TRBJ2-7, the V gene TRBV24-1; D call uncertain. This receptor was taken from a human donor with low-grade glioma or glioblastoma, undergoing nonglioma brain surgery, or in good health (not recorded which). The specimen sequenced was glioma tissue, nonneoplastic brain tissue, or PBMCs (not recorded which). The CDR3 protein is CATIESSSSEQYF. DNA of the CDR3: TGTGCCACCATTGAGTCCTCCTCCTCCGAGCAGTACTTC.